This is a list of T cell receptor beta chains from one sample in a study of blood T cell repertoires in COVID-19. TCRdb's copy holds only in-frame clones and misses some; the assay was immunoSEQ multiplex PCR. The sample includes tens of thousands of clones, roughly 81% of them seen just once. The material sequenced was peripheral blood. These receptor sequences come from a man aged 70 or older with acute or convalescent COVID-19. Each CDR3 is given without its conserved first and last residue. Each record gives: J gene, CDR3 length, V gene, CDR3 protein.

j_call: TRBJ1-3; cdr3_length: 13; v_call: TRBV2; cdr3_aa: AIDRTGGNGNTIY
j_call: TRBJ2-2; cdr3_length: 15; v_call: TRBV11-2; cdr3_aa: ASSLGFGTSEAGELF
j_call: TRBJ1-2; cdr3_length: 11; v_call: TRBV19; cdr3_aa: ASSGREVNGYT
j_call: TRBJ1-2; cdr3_length: 11; v_call: TRBV7-2; cdr3_aa: ASSAQVNYGYT
j_call: TRBJ2-2; cdr3_length: 12; v_call: TRBV2; cdr3_aa: ASRRPGGTGELF
j_call: TRBJ2-1; cdr3_length: 13; v_call: TRBV13; cdr3_aa: ASSIPSGGYNEQF
j_call: TRBJ2-1; cdr3_length: 15; v_call: TRBV5-1; cdr3_aa: ASSSRPSGERYNEQF
j_call: TRBJ1-6; cdr3_length: 12; v_call: TRBV5-1; cdr3_aa: ASSLRQGNSPLH
j_call: TRBJ2-3; cdr3_length: 12; v_call: TRBV16; cdr3_aa: ASSLDRGTDTQY
j_call: TRBJ2-7; cdr3_length: 15; v_call: TRBV5-8; cdr3_aa: ASSPSRTGRSSYEQY
j_call: TRBJ2-3; cdr3_length: 13; v_call: TRBV7-3; cdr3_aa: ASSLMAASTDTQY
j_call: TRBJ2-7; cdr3_length: 10; v_call: TRBV5-8; cdr3_aa: ASSLSPSEQY
j_call: TRBJ2-1; cdr3_length: 14; v_call: TRBV6-5; cdr3_aa: ASSYKLAGGPNEQF
j_call: TRBJ1-6; cdr3_length: 15; v_call: TRBV2; cdr3_aa: ASSDEGGSSYNSPLH
j_call: TRBJ1-1; cdr3_length: 12; v_call: TRBV19; cdr3_aa: ASSMQGANTEAF
j_call: TRBJ2-4; cdr3_length: 17; v_call: TRBV4-2; cdr3_aa: ASSQMGAGGKLAKNIQY
j_call: TRBJ2-2; cdr3_length: 14; v_call: TRBV9; cdr3_aa: ASSAVPSGVTGELF
j_call: TRBJ1-5; cdr3_length: 12; v_call: TRBV2; cdr3_aa: ASRLTGSHQPQH
j_call: TRBJ2-1; cdr3_length: 15; v_call: TRBV6-2/TRBV6-3; cdr3_aa: ASSYSIRDRSEDEQF
j_call: TRBJ2-2; cdr3_length: 12; v_call: TRBV10-2; cdr3_aa: ASRMAGEAGELF
j_call: TRBJ1-6; cdr3_length: 15; v_call: TRBV11-2; cdr3_aa: ASSLGTGGEYNSPLH
j_call: TRBJ2-3; cdr3_length: 13; v_call: TRBV6-4; cdr3_aa: ASSEGQVAADTQY
j_call: TRBJ1-3; cdr3_length: 12; v_call: TRBV11-2; cdr3_aa: ASRRSGSGNTIY
j_call: TRBJ2-7; cdr3_length: 11; v_call: TRBV6-5; cdr3_aa: ASSYGLGYEQY
j_call: TRBJ1-1; cdr3_length: 12; v_call: TRBV3-1/TRBV3-2; cdr3_aa: ASSPKGANTEAF
j_call: TRBJ1-4; cdr3_length: 9; v_call: TRBV20-1; cdr3_aa: SASFGEKLF
j_call: TRBJ2-3; cdr3_length: 12; v_call: TRBV5-1; cdr3_aa: ASSLAWGQDTQY
j_call: TRBJ2-3; cdr3_length: 13; v_call: TRBV7-2; cdr3_aa: ASSPPGQGRDTQY
j_call: TRBJ2-7; cdr3_length: 14; v_call: TRBV28; cdr3_aa: ASSHRTGGLVYEQY
j_call: TRBJ2-1; cdr3_length: 14; v_call: TRBV3-1/TRBV3-2; cdr3_aa: ASSTQLAGGRNEQF
j_call: TRBJ1-3; cdr3_length: 12; v_call: TRBV2; cdr3_aa: ASSEQGSGNTIY
j_call: TRBJ2-1; cdr3_length: 17; v_call: TRBV18; cdr3_aa: ASSPGLAGGRGSYNEQF
j_call: TRBJ2-7; cdr3_length: 11; v_call: TRBV28; cdr3_aa: ASSFGTSGRQY
j_call: TRBJ2-5; cdr3_length: 12; v_call: TRBV5-4; cdr3_aa: ASRPTSHPETQY
j_call: TRBJ1-5; cdr3_length: 11; v_call: TRBV9; cdr3_aa: ASSAAGRQPQH
j_call: TRBJ2-2; cdr3_length: 14; v_call: TRBV5-6; cdr3_aa: ASSLAKGAGTGELF
j_call: TRBJ1-1; cdr3_length: 11; v_call: TRBV6-4; cdr3_aa: ASSYREGTEAF
j_call: TRBJ2-3; cdr3_length: 13; v_call: TRBV7-9; cdr3_aa: ASSPRGLSTDTQY
j_call: TRBJ2-1; cdr3_length: 16; v_call: TRBV5-4; cdr3_aa: ASSRGTSKMGSYNEQF
j_call: TRBJ1-3; cdr3_length: 12; v_call: TRBV5-1; cdr3_aa: ASSPDFPGNTIY